The present entry profiles one T cell receptor beta chain with its context. Its antigen is not identified. This sample is drawn from a study of T cell responses to AZD1222 COVID-19 vaccine. Repertoires were generated with immunoSEQ multiplex PCR, while TCRdb's copy carries only in-frame clones and drops some. Among around 83,000 clones listed, roughly nine tenths were seen once. Overall study findings and caveats: Baseline serostatus was positive in only five to seven AZD1222 recipients. The donor cohort was predominantly white British with a female majority, and clonal diversity may have been underestimated. Repertoires were sampled only after the peak T cell response.

The source is an adult in good health. The sample was peripheral blood, taken on day 0 of AZD1222 vaccination.

Written as DNA, the CDR3 is TGTGCCAGTCGCAGGACCCAGGGAGATACGCAGTATTTT. As protein: CASRRTQGDTQYF. The V gene is TRBV19, the J gene TRBJ2-3, with a tentative D call TRBD1 (5 bases). Trimming took off 8 bases at V and 5 bases at J, with 14 bases between the two ends. Germline V gene lookup returns CDR1 LNHDA and CDR2 SQIVND (reference sequence). The CDR3 is 13 residues long. Drawing the rest from reference TRBV19 and TRBJ2-3, the complete variable domain is DGGITQSPKYLFRKEGQNVTLSCEQNLNHDAMYWYRQDPGQGLRLIYYSQIVNDFQKGDIAEGYSVSREKKESFPLTVTSAQKNPTAFYLCASRRTQGDTQYFGPGTRLTVL.